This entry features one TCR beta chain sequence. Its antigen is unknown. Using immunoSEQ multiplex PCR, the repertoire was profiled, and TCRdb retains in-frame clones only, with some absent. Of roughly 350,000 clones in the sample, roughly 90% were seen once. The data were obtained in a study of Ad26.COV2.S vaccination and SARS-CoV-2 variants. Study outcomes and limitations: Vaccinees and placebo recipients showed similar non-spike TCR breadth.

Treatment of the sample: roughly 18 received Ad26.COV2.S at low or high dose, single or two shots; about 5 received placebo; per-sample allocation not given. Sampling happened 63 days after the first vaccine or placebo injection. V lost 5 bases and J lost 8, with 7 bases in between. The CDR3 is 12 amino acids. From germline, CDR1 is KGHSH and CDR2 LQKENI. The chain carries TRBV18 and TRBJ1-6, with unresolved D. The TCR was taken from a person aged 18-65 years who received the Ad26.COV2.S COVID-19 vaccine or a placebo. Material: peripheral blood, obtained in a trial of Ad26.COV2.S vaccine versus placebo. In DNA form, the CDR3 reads TGTGCCAGCTCATCTAGTGATTCACCCCTCCACTTT. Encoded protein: CASSSSDSPLHF.